This T cell receptor (beta chain) derives from a study of CD8 T cells in Susac syndrome. High-throughput TCR beta sequencing covered peripheral CD8+ and CD4+ T cells. Purification of the CD8+ and CD4+ T cells relied on negative isolation, and TEMRA cells underwent FACS enrichment. Random-hexamer reverse transcription was applied to roughly 0.5 to 1 ug RNA. Multiplex immunoSEQ PCR targeted 54 Vbeta and 13 Jbeta TCR beta segments. One entry per CDR3 protein results from TCRdb running MiXCR on the immunoSEQ multiplex PCR reads. The table shows some 400,000 distinct CDR3 sequences, with approximately 85% occurring only once. The CDR3 spans 20 residues. V shed 8 bases, J shed 6 bases, and the junction held 25 bases outside the gene matches. Germline lookup yields CDR1 SNHLY and CDR2 FYNNEI.

The sequenced material came from CD8+ T cells from PBMCs. This TCR came from a human donor with multiple sclerosis. V usage is TRBV2 and J usage is TRBJ2-7, with TRBD2 identical over 13 bases. As DNA, the CDR3 is TGTGCCAGCGTCTCGGACAAATGGACTAGCGGGAGAGTTCGAAGAGGCGAGCAGTACTTC. This gives the protein CASVSDKWTSGRVRRGEQYF.